This TCR beta chain was found in a study of shared clonotypes between healthy human individuals (dated by TCRdb to 2018 to 2020). As for the study more broadly: Two women and a few men aged 18 to 49 years were included in the cohort. Different laboratories and diverse techniques were used to prepare libraries and sequence TCR repertoires, to increase sequencing depth and limit assay-specific biases. Per donor, leukapheresis produced somewhere between about 0.85 and 10 billion PBMCs. To estimate repertoire size and how much clonotypes are shared between individuals, the study performed deep sequencing of blood TCR repertoires from a few healthy adults. Per donor, three plates each were used for CD4 naive and CD4 memory, two for CD8 naive, and one for CD8 memory.

For CDR1 and CDR2, the germline V gene lists SGHVS and FQNEAQ. The CDR3 goes from the cysteine to the phenylalanine over 11 residues. CDR3 DNA is the only sequence kept; it has 33 bases, read in frame from the first base. At the junction V is shortened by 1 base and J by 5 bases, with 3 bases in between. The donors were healthy, HIV-negative adults who had no recently reported acute infections or vaccinations. Every donor was a Caucasian adult residing in Nashville, Tennessee, USA. CD4+ T cells were enriched by magnetic negative selection; naive cells were then positively selected on CD45RA, and the negative fraction formed the memory subset. Blood was collected by leukapheresis, and PBMCs were isolated by Ficoll-Histopaque density gradient centrifugation and then cryopreserved in liquid nitrogen vapor phase. Analytical flow cytometry was used to check the purity and quantity of every magnetically sorted T cell population. Each sorted fraction had its genomic DNA isolated and then quantified by UV absorbance on a Nanodrop 2000c.

The study at large found these results: Pairwise subsampling led to the expectation that sequencing depth would affect the degree of clonotype sharing among donors. Only blood was sampled, and tissue TCR repertoires likely differ from those in blood. Larger estimated clonotype richness was generally found for naive subsets than for memory subsets. Clonotypes shared by all four sorted-subset donors showed higher generation probabilities than non-shared clonotypes. Roughly 5% of naive CD4, approximately 3.7% of naive CD8, 2% to 2.5% of memory CD4, and 0.35% to 0.5% of memory CD8 clonotypes were shared across several donors. The genetic and exposure-history diversity represented was limited by the small number of donors. Incomplete sequencing was indicated by rarefaction of sorted-subset datasets, despite the large sequencing depth.

This clone turned up a few times. Its binding antigen is unknown. Per-base quality was not reported, and no clone a single base away is much larger than it. TCR CDR3 regions were amplified from genomic DNA by multiplex PCR using the deep immunoSEQ assay. For each cell subset, the extracted genomic DNA was distributed evenly across all wells of several immunoSEQ 96-well plates, and each plate served as one replicate. For sorted subsets, 200 ng of genomic DNA, equivalent to roughly 30,000 T cell genomes, went into each replicate PCR. Purified libraries were measured with a Qubit 3.0 fluorometer, size-checked on a Bioanalyzer 2100, and measured again with the KAPA Library Quantification kit. Each immunoSEQ 96-well plate was sequenced on its own single-read 150-cycle Illumina NextSeq 550 flow cell. For the original study's pipeline: Because the immunoSEQ output included only junctional sequences and no quality scores, the filtering could not be the same as the filtering used for full-length reads. Sequences were annotated with PyIR, a Python wrapper for IgBLAST v1.9, and V/J genes and CDR3 were assigned using IMGT germline references. Reads were filtered out if the reads had weak V/J assignments (E-value above 1e-6), no CDR3, stop codons, out-of-frame junctions, or ambiguous translated residues. V3J clonotypes were defined by identical inferred V gene, J gene, and CDR3 amino acid sequence. Percentage overlap between repertoires was computed as shared unique clonotypes divided by the size of the smaller repertoire. RTK rarefaction, the Chao1 estimator, and Recon v2.1 estimates of unobserved clonotypes were used to assess repertoire richness. For all TCRbeta clonotypes obtained by the gDNA method from several donors, generation probabilities were computed with OLGA. Sourced from immuneACCESS, this table was stored by TCRdb with only in-frame sequences that have V and J called. A share of the clones is absent; for the studies checked, an unresolved V gene accounts for under half, and the remainder has no known explanation. Clone size and the V and J calls come from that table; the DNA yielded D and trimming. The sample contains roughly 1.5 million clones, about 98% of them found a single time. 0.4% to 0.45% of the sample lies in the top ten.

The chain couples TRBV7-8 to TRBJ2-7; the D gene lacks a confident call. The receptor was isolated from a man in his thirties or forties in good health. The sequenced sample was naive CD4+ T cells sorted from blood. The cell subset or site label here, explained by the study, means: CD45RA+ positively selected. The CDR3 sequence is CASSLEDEQYF. The DNA is TGTGCCAGCAGCTTAGAAGACGAGCAGTACTTC.